The text below deals with one T cell receptor (beta chain). This record belongs to a study of cytomegalovirus exposure and HLA in healthy donors. About the study: Of around 400 genotyped donors, about 80% grouped in the Caucasian-associated ancestry cluster.

The PCR ran on 60 Vbeta and 13 Jbeta primers. Assay used: immunoSEQ multiplex PCR; TCRdb lists only in-frame clones, some missing. The data hold about 62,000 clones, with about 89% observed a single time. There are 13 residues in the CDR3. Germline V CDR1 and CDR2: SQVTM, ANQGSEA. Germline trimming cut 4 bases from V and 2 bases from J; bases unmatched to any gene: 5. The sample comprised PBMCs. The receptor was derived from a man between 18 and 35 years old in good health and CMV-seronegative. The chain uses TRBV29-1 and TRBJ2-7, with 7 bases aligning to TRBD1. The chain's CDR3 is CSVGTGEAYEQYF. The CDR3, as DNA: TGCAGCGTTGGGACAGGTGAAGCCTACGAGCAGTACTTC.